These 28 T cell receptor beta chains were all obtained from the same sample, sequenced in a study of T cell responses to AZD1222 COVID-19 vaccine. Generated by immunoSEQ multiplex PCR, the TCRdb table keeps only in-frame clones and is missing some. The sample lists about 130,000 clones, around 89% occurring once. Sequenced material: peripheral blood, taken 28 days after the second AZD1222 dose. The source of these receptors is an adult who received the AZD1222 COVID-19 vaccine.

The V and J genes are TRBV5-4 and TRBJ1-2; a weak D match, TRBD1 (5 bases). V was shortened by 5 bases and J by 2 bases, with 13 bases between the two germline ends. Per the germline V gene, CDR1 is SGHNT and CDR2 is YYREEE (reference sequence). This CDR3 has 14 residues. DNA of the CDR3: TGTGCCAGCAGACCCAGGGAAATAAACTATGGCTACACCTTC. Translating it yields CASRPREINYGYTF.

This chain uses TRBV11-2 with TRBJ2-7; D is perhaps TRBD2 (6 bases). Looked up from germline, CDR1 is SGHAT and CDR2 is FQNNGV. Trimming cost V 5 bases and J 5 bases, with 19 bases left between them. The CDR3 spans 15 residues. Here the CDR3 DNA reads TGTGCCAGCAGCCGCCCAGGGTCGGCGGGACACGAGCAGTACTTC. This gives the protein CASSRPGSAGHEQYF.

The CDR3 here is CASSRGSRSSYEQYF. In nucleotides, the CDR3 is TGTGCCAGCAGCCGGGGTAGTCGGAGCTCCTACGAGCAGTACTTC. The rearrangement joins TRBV6-5 to TRBJ2-7, with D tentatively TRBD2 (5 bases). CDR3 length: 15 amino acids. The V gene's germline CDR1 is MNHEY and CDR2 SVGAGI. Trimming removed 6 bases at V and 0 bases at J, with 15 bases between.

The chain recombines TRBV18 with TRBJ1-6; D is unresolved. CDR1 and CDR2 from the germline V gene are KGHSH and LQKENI. V was clipped by 3 bases and J by 8 bases, with 17 bases between them. This CDR3 comprises 16 residues. The CDR3 loop reads CASSPPRGKAHSPLHF. CDR3 coding DNA: TGTGCCAGCTCACCCCCTAGAGGAAAGGCGCATTCACCCCTCCACTTT.

V usage is TRBV11-2 and J usage is TRBJ2-1; D not resolved. The CDR3 is 15 amino acids. Germline lookup yields CDR1 SGHAT and CDR2 FQNNGV. Trimming stripped 5 bases from V and 3 bases from J, with 14 bases between. Written as DNA, the CDR3 is TGTGCCAGCAGCAAAAGTGGGGATCTCTACAATGAGCAGTTCTTC. As protein: CASSKSGDLYNEQFF.

The chain combines TRBV6-5 with TRBJ1-1; perhaps TRBD1 as D (5 bases). The CDR3 is 15 amino acids. V was trimmed by 6 bases and J by 4 bases, leaving 18 bases between them. Germline CDR1 MNHEY, CDR2 SVGAGI. The CDR3: CASRRQGTLSTEAFF. The DNA for the CDR3 is TGTGCCAGCAGGCGGCAGGGTACTTTGAGCACTGAAGCTTTCTTT.

The table lists this clone with a few counts. This chain links TRBV7-2 with TRBJ1-5; D perhaps matches TRBD1 (5 bases). This CDR3 comprises 14 residues. Germline CDR1 reads SGHTA; CDR2 reads FQGNSA. V lost 5 bases and J 2 bases, leaving 10 bases between the germline ends. The CDR3 coding sequence is TGTGCCAGCAGCCAAGGGGTGGGCAATCAGCCCCAGCATTTT. This codes for CASSQGVGNQPQHF.

This chain links TRBV18 with TRBJ2-3, with D uncertain. V was pared by 3 bases and J by 5 bases, with 6 bases between. Germline CDR1 reads KGHSH; CDR2 reads LQKENI. The CDR3 has 12 amino acids. The CDR3 sequence is CASSPGQDTQYF. The CDR3 DNA follows: TGTGCCAGCTCACCGGGTCAAGATACGCAGTATTTT.

This clone was seen just once. The chain carries TRBV6-1 and TRBJ1-3; D is unresolved. CDR1 is MNHNS, CDR2 SASEGT, per germline. The CDR3 has 15 amino acids. V dropped 2 bases and J dropped 1 base, with 9 bases sitting between them. CDR3 in amino acids: CASSEQKTSGNTIYF. CDR3 bases: TGTGCCAGCAGTGAACAGAAGACTTCTGGAAACACCATATATTTT.

The V and J genes are TRBV27 and TRBJ1-2; possible D gene TRBD1, 5 bases. V lost 0 bases and J 4 bases, leaving 6 bases between the germline ends. The CDR3 loop spans 13 amino acids. Germline CDR1 is MNHEY and CDR2 is SMNVEV (reference sequence). CDR3 DNA sequence: TGTGCCAGCAGTTTATCACAGGCCTATGGCTACACCTTC. This sequence encodes CASSLSQAYGYTF.

The chain links TRBV5-1 to TRBJ1-6; no clear D gene. The CDR3 spans 13 residues. The V end lost 8 bases, the J end lost 4 bases, and 10 bases lay between the germline ends. Germline V gene data show CDR1 as SGHRS and CDR2 as YFSETQ. In DNA, the CDR3 is TGCGCCAGTAGCCTGCAGTATAATTCACCCCTCCACTTT. This gives the protein CASSLQYNSPLHF.

The chain recombines TRBV6-5 with TRBJ1-1, with D possibly matching TRBD1 (5 bases). V was cut by 6 bases and J by 3 bases, with 14 bases left in between. Germline lookup yields CDR1 MNHEY and CDR2 SVGAGI. The length of the CDR3 is 14 residues. This CDR3 is CASRVGAVDTEAFF. CDR3 nucleotides: TGTGCCAGCAGGGTCGGGGCGGTGGACACTGAAGCTTTCTTT.

The chain carries TRBV7-9 and TRBJ2-1; TRBD2 might be the D (6 bases). Germline values: CDR1 SEHNR, CDR2 FQNEAQ (reference sequence). The CDR3 has 15 residues. V lost 6 bases to trimming and J lost 5 bases, with 17 bases between them. CDR3 protein: CASRPWVSGDNEQFF. CDR3 bases: TGTGCCAGCAGGCCCTGGGTTAGCGGAGACAATGAGCAGTTCTTC. The full variable domain, in which reference TRBV7-9 and TRBJ2-1 provide the parts outside the CDR3, is DTGVSQNPRHKITKRGQNVTFRCDPISEHNRLYWYRQTLGQGPEFLTYFQNEAQLEKSRLLSDRFSAERPKGSFSTLEIQRTEQGDSAMYLCASRPWVSGDNEQFFGPGTRLTVL.

This rearrangement joins TRBV12-3 or TRBV12-4 to TRBJ2-7; no clear D. Deletions cut 10 bases from V and 0 bases from J, with 13 bases between. CDR3 length equals 13 residues. Here the CDR3 reads CATSVGYSYEQYF. The DNA of the CDR3 is TGTGCCACCAGCGTAGGGTACTCCTACGAGCAGTACTTC.

This clone was seen once. The gene calls are TRBV6-5 and TRBJ2-7; unclear D gene. Trimming pared 3 bases from V and 6 bases from J, leaving 9 bases between. The CDR3 is 12 amino acids. From germline, CDR1 is MNHEY and CDR2 SVGAGI. The CDR3 loop reads CASSYGYTEQYF. As DNA, the CDR3 is TGTGCCAGCAGTTATGGGTATACCGAGCAGTACTTC.

The chain couples TRBV15 to TRBJ2-7; maybe TRBD2 (5 bases). CDR1 is LNHNV, CDR2 YYDKDF, per germline (reference sequence). Between the trimmed V and J ends, which lost 0 bases and 7 bases, there was a span of 16 bases. The CDR3 is 15 amino acids. In DNA form, the CDR3 reads TGTGCCACCAGCAGAGATTTCAGGCCGACGGGGGAGCAGTACTTC. This sequence encodes CATSRDFRPTGEQYF. The variable domain in full, with the rest retrieved from reference TRBV15 and TRBJ2-7, is DAMVIQNPRYQVTQFGKPVTLSCSQTLNHNVMYWYQQKSSQAPKLLFHYYDKDFNNEADTPDNFQSRRPNTSFCFLDIRSPGLGDTAMYLCATSRDFRPTGEQYFGPGTRLTVT.

The chain is built from TRBV6-2 or TRBV6-3 and TRBJ2-5; maybe TRBD1 (5 bases). Trimming removed 6 bases from V and 0 bases from J, with 11 bases in between. Germline V lookup: CDR1 MNHEY, CDR2 SVGEGT. This CDR3 contains 14 residues. Here the CDR3 DNA reads TGTGCCAGCAGCCCCGACAGATACCAAGAGACCCAGTACTTC. Translation gives CASSPDRYQETQYF.

CDR3: CSVALRTVTGELFF. The CDR3 nucleotides are TGCAGCGTTGCGTTGCGGACGGTCACCGGGGAGCTGTTTTTT. The V call is TRBV29-1, the J call TRBJ2-2; D uncertain. V was shortened by 4 bases and J by 4 bases, with 13 bases between the two germline ends. CDR1 SQVTM and CDR2 ANQGSEA come from the germline V gene. The CDR3 length is 14 residues.

This clone has a single count. The chain joins TRBV13 to TRBJ1-1, with TRBD1 identical over 11 bases. CDR1 PRHDT and CDR2 FYEKMQ come from the germline V gene (reference sequence). The length of the CDR3 is 15 residues. The V segment lost 4 bases and the J segment 4 bases; nucleotides outside the gene matches: 5. The CDR3 here is CASSSTGQGATEAFF. The CDR3 coding sequence is TGTGCCAGCAGCTCGACCGGACAGGGGGCCACTGAAGCTTTCTTT.

CDR3 sequence reads: CATSRQGLLAEQFF. The CDR3 DNA sequence: TGTGCCACCTCAAGACAGGGACTCCTGGCCGAGCAGTTCTTC. The chain is built from TRBV9 and TRBJ2-1; a weak D match, TRBD1 (7 bases). The V end was cut by 9 bases, the J end by 10 bases, with 23 bases between. The CDR3 is 14 amino acids. Looked up from germline, CDR1 is SGDLS and CDR2 is YYNGEE.

The chain recombines TRBV4-3 with TRBJ2-1; a weak D match, TRBD1 (6 bases). Trimming removed 0 bases from V and 2 bases from J, with 14 bases in between. Germline loops: CDR1 LGHNA, CDR2 YSLEER. The CDR3 consists of 17 residues. The DNA for the CDR3 is TGCGCCAGCAGCCAAGATACAGCAGGGGTCGCCTACAATGAGCAGTTCTTC. This sequence encodes CASSQDTAGVAYNEQFF.

The gene calls are TRBV27 and TRBJ1-2, with D tentatively TRBD1 (6 bases). This CDR3 is 14 amino acids long. Deletions cut 6 bases from V and 8 bases from J, with 19 bases between. The germline gives CDR1 MNHEY, CDR2 SMNVEV (reference sequence). The CDR3 sequence: CASSGGGALRGYTF. CDR3 bases: TGTGCCAGCAGCGGTGGGGGGGCGCTGAGGGGCTACACCTTC.

The chain is built from TRBV9 and TRBJ1-2, with 11 bases identical to TRBD1. V was clipped by 4 bases and J by 5 bases; unmatched bases: 4. In germline, CDR1 is SGDLS, CDR2 YYNGEE. The CDR3 is made up of 14 amino acids. The CDR3, as DNA: TGTGCCAGCAGCACGGGACAGGGGGTTTATGGCTACACCTTC. It codes for CASSTGQGVYGYTF.

The V call is TRBV5-4, the J call TRBJ1-1, with TRBD1 as a possible D gene (5 bases). The CDR3 runs 14 residues. V lost 4 bases, J lost 4 bases, and 14 bases lay in between. The germline gives CDR1 SGHNT, CDR2 YYREEE (reference sequence). The chain's CDR3 is CASSPLAGGTEAFF. The CDR3 region has the DNA TGTGCCAGCAGCCCCCTGGCGGGGGGCACTGAAGCTTTCTTT.

The genes are TRBV7-6 and TRBJ2-7; no clear D gene. This CDR3 is 13 amino acids long. Trimming took 2 bases from V and 7 from J, leaving 12 bases between them. The germline gives CDR1 SGHVS, CDR2 FNYEAQ. The DNA of the CDR3 is TGTGCCAGCAGCTTATCTCCCTACATTGAGCAGTACTTC. It yields the protein CASSLSPYIEQYF. Full variable domain (remainder filled in from reference TRBV7-6 and TRBJ2-7): GAGVSQSPRYKVTKRGQDVALRCDPISGHVSLYWYRQALGQGPEFLTYFNYEAQQDKSGLPNDRFSAERPEGSISTLTIQRTEQRDSAMYRCASSLSPYIEQYFGPGTRLTVT.

This chain uses TRBV7-9 with TRBJ1-2; D gene uncertain. In germline, CDR1 is SEHNR, CDR2 FQNEAQ (reference sequence). Trimming took off 6 bases at V and 6 bases at J, with 8 bases between the two ends. CDR3 size: 11 residues. The chain's CDR3 is CASSPGDGYTF. CDR3 nucleotides: TGTGCCAGCAGTCCTGGGGATGGCTACACCTTC.

CDR3 sequence (DNA): TGTGCCAGCAGCCCCCGACAGGTCAATGAGCAGTTCTTC. Its translation: CASSPRQVNEQFF. The chain employs TRBV7-8 and TRBJ2-1; D is perhaps TRBD1 (6 bases). Germline-derived CDR1 and CDR2 are SGHVS and FQNEAQ. The CDR3 has 13 amino acids. Trimming removed 5 bases at V and 6 bases at J, with 11 bases between.

V and J are TRBV2 and TRBJ2-1; 7 bases match TRBD2. Germline V gene sequence: CDR1 SNHLY, CDR2 FYNNEI. This CDR3 is built from 15 residues. The trim removed 7 bases at V and 0 bases at J, leaving 6 bases unmatched. CDR3 loop: CASKKLALSYNEQFF. The CDR3 DNA reads as TGTGCCAGCAAAAAACTAGCGCTCTCCTACAATGAGCAGTTCTTC.